This TCR beta chain came from a study of early T cells in non-severe SARS-CoV-2 infection. Germline V gene lookup returns CDR1 SEHNR and CDR2 FQNEAQ (reference sequence). Trimming pared 2 bases from V and 0 bases from J, leaving 14 bases between. This CDR3 comprises 16 residues. TCRdb processed the 5' RACE reads anew with MiXCR; each CDR3 protein has one entry. The sample holds 40,000 to 45,000 distinct CDR3 sequences, around 6.3% seen once. Specimen: whole blood, collected at baseline. The rearrangement uses TRBV7-9 and TRBJ2-7, with D possibly matching TRBD2 (5 bases). The receptor was isolated from an adult who was a healthcare worker with PCR-confirmed SARS-CoV-2 infection or an uninfected control (not recorded which). DNA of the CDR3: TGTGCCAGCAGCTTACATGAGACGGGGATCTCCTACGAGCAGTACTTC. This translates into CASSLHETGISYEQYF.